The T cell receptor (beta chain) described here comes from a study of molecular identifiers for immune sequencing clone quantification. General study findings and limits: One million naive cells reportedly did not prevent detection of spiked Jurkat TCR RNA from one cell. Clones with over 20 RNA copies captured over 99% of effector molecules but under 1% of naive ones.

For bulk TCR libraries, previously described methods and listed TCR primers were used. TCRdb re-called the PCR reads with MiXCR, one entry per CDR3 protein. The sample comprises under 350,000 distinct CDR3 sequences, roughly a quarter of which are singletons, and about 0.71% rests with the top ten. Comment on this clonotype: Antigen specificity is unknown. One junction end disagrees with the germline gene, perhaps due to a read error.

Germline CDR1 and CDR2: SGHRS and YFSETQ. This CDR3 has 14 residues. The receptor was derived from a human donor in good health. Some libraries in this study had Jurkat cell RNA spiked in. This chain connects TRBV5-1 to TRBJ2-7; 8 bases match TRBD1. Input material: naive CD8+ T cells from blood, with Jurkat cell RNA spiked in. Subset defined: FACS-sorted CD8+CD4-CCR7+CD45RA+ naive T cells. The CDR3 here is CASSPGTGTYAQYF. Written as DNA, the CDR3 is TGCGCCAGCAGCCCCGGGACAGGAACCTACGCGCAGTACTTC. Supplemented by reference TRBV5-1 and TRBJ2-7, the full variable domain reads KAGVTQTPRYLIKTRGQQVTLSCSPISGHRSVSWYQQTPGQGLQFLFEYFSETQRNKGNFPGRFSGRQFSNSRSEMNVSTLELGDSALYLCASSPGTGTYAQYFGPGTRLTVT.